These 6 T cell receptor beta chains share one sample of origin, sequenced in a study of shared clonotypes between healthy human individuals. Sequencing was performed with immunoSEQ multiplex PCR; in TCRdb, only in-frame clones are kept and a portion is missing. Of roughly 850,000 clones in the sample, about 96% are singletons; the top ten hold under 0.3%. Terminally differentiated effector memory CD45RA+ cells were excluded from the naive CD8 cells, which were CD45RO-negative and positively selected for CCR7. Source material: naive CD8+ T cells sorted from blood. These receptors were taken from a man younger than 45 in good health.

This clone occurred once. The gene calls are TRBV27 and TRBJ2-7, with D possibly matching TRBD1 (6 bases). Per the germline V gene, CDR1 is MNHEY and CDR2 is SMNVEV (reference sequence). The CDR3 sequence is 13 residues long. The V and J ends lost 0 bases and 8 bases respectively, with 11 bases between them. CDR3 in DNA: TGTGCCAGCAGTTTATCGACAGGAGTACAGCAGTACTTC. Translated, it gives CASSLSTGVQQYF.

The V call is TRBV7-9, the J call TRBJ2-7; weak D call: TRBD2 (6 bases). Germline CDR1 and CDR2: SEHNR and FQNEAQ (reference sequence). Trimming cost V 2 bases and J 5 bases, with 16 bases left between them. The CDR3 runs to 15 residues. CDR3 coding DNA: TGTGCCAGCAGCTTAATAGCGGCGGGTGGCGACGAGCAGTACTTC. Translating gives CASSLIAAGGDEQYF. The entire variable domain, with the rest obtained from reference TRBV7-9 and TRBJ2-7, is as follows: DTGVSQNPRHKITKRGQNVTFRCDPISEHNRLYWYRQTLGQGPEFLTYFQNEAQLEKSRLLSDRFSAERPKGSFSTLEIQRTEQGDSAMYLCASSLIAAGGDEQYFGPGTRLTVT.

The J gene is TRBJ2-3, the V gene TRBV7-6; perhaps D is TRBD1 or TRBD2 (5 bases each). V lost 3 bases to trimming and J lost 2 bases, with 12 bases between them. This CDR3 contains 15 residues. From germline, CDR1 is SGHVS and CDR2 FNYEAQ. CDR3 nucleotide sequence: TGTGCCAGCAGCTTTTGGGGGACCAACACAGATACGCAGTATTTT. Amino acids: CASSFWGTNTDTQYF.

The V gene is TRBV28, the J gene TRBJ2-1; TRBD2 agrees at 7 bases. V lost 5 bases, J lost 0 bases, and 4 bases stayed unmatched. The germline gives CDR1 MDHEN, CDR2 SYDVKM. This CDR3 is 15 amino acids long. The CDR3 coding sequence is TGTGCCAGCAGTCCGCGGACTAGCTCCTACAATGAGCAGTTCTTC. It codes for CASSPRTSSYNEQFF. The full variable domain, completed using reference TRBV28 and TRBJ2-1, is DVKVTQSSRYLVKRTGEKVFLECVQDMDHENMFWYRQDPGLGLRLIYFSYDVKMKEKGDIPEGYSVSREKKERFSLILESASTNQTSMYLCASSPRTSSYNEQFFGPGTRLTVL.

CDR3 protein: CASSIMGLAGGGNEQFF. DNA of the CDR3: TGTGCCAGTAGTATAATGGGATTAGCGGGAGGAGGAAATGAGCAGTTCTTC. The chain links TRBV19 to TRBJ2-1; TRBD2 agrees at 10 bases. The ends lost 2 bases at V and 7 bases at J; junction bases unmatched: 11. This CDR3 is 17 amino acids long. Germline CDR1 and CDR2: LNHDA and SQIVND (reference sequence).

V usage is TRBV29-1 and J usage is TRBJ2-5; TRBD2 matches 11 bases. The CDR3 has 16 amino acids. Germline assignment: CDR1 SQVTM and CDR2 ANQGSEA. V dropped 0 bases and J dropped 3; count of bases not matched to a gene: 6. DNA for the CDR3: TGCAGCGTTGAAGAAGCACTAGCGGGAGAAGAAGAGACCCAGTACTTC. This encodes CSVEEALAGEEETQYF.